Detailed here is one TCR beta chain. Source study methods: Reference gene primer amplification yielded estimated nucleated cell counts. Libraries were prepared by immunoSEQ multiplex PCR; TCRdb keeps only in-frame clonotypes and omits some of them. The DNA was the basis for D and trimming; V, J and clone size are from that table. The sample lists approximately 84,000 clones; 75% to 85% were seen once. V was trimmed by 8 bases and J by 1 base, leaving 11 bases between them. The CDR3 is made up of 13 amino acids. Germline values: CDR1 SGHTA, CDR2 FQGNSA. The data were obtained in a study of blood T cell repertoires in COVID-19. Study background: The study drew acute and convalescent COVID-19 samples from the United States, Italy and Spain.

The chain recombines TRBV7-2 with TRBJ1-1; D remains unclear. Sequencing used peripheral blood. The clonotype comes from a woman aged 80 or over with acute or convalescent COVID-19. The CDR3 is CASQRESNTEAFF. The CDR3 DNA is TGTGCCAGCCAGAGGGAATCGAACACTGAAGCTTTCTTT.